Given below is one TCR beta chain in context. Its antigen specificity is not known. Base qualities are not at hand, and no much larger clone is one base apart. This sample was taken from a study of early T cells in non-severe SARS-CoV-2 infection (dated by TCRdb to the early 2020s). Study-wide context: Bulk RNA from unsorted whole blood was used for TCR sequencing, so alpha and beta chains could not be paired. The paper's findings and limits, for the study overall: VDJdb matching was skewed toward anti-spike CD8 responses, so virus-specific expansions were likely underestimated and private and CD4 specificities were missed.

A case-control design nested within a healthcare worker cohort in London, UK, was used, with weekly nasopharyngeal swab PCR tests and blood sampling performed. Healthcare workers were recruited between 23 and 31 March 2020, during the week of the UK lockdown, and were followed weekly for up to roughly 15 weeks. The library relied on 5' RACE. Sequenced using a NextSeq 500. Unique molecular identifiers were attached to individual cDNA molecules in the TCR library protocol so that sequencing error and PCR bias could be corrected. TCR alpha and beta chains were both sequenced, and the abundances of alpha and beta sequences in each sample were closely correlated with each other. The authors processed their data as follows. Decombinator V4 was used to perform V gene, J gene and CDR3 annotation of TCR sequences. Expanded TCRs were defined as changing significantly between any two time points under a Poisson model with p below 0.0001. TCR abundances were normalised to the total number of TCRs sequenced per sample and expressed as counts per million. MAIT TCRs were defined by TRAV1-2 paired with TRAJ12, TRAJ20 or TRAJ33, and iNKT TCRs by TRAV10 paired with TRAJ18. VDJdb, accessed on 1 November 2021, was searched for TCRs annotated for CMV, EBV and SARS-CoV-2, and TCRs annotated for more than one antigen were excluded. The public sequencing data were trimmed at Q25 with fastp and processed into clonotypes with MiXCR by TCRdb, which kept only in-frame beta chains. Each CDR3 protein appears once, grouped with its most common genes and DNA. Clone size and V and J calls follow TCRdb, not the original study. In this sample the table shows tens of thousands of distinct CDR3 sequences, 8% to 9% of which occur a single time. Roughly 4% of the sample rests with the top ten.

CDR1 and CDR2 were assigned from the germline V gene as SNHLY and FYNNEI. The junction shows trimming of 8 bases on V and 2 bases on J, plus 6 bases between the germline ends. Inclusive of the bounding cysteine and phenylalanine, the CDR3 is 11 residues long. The kept DNA is CDR3 alone, 33 bases in frame from the first base. The chain is made from TRBV2 and TRBJ2-5, with the D gene not confidently named. This clonotype was obtained from an adult who was a healthcare worker with PCR-confirmed SARS-CoV-2 infection or an uninfected control (not recorded which). The specimen was whole blood. The bases are TGTGCCAGCGGCACACAAGAGACCCAGTACTTC. This encodes CASGTQETQYF.